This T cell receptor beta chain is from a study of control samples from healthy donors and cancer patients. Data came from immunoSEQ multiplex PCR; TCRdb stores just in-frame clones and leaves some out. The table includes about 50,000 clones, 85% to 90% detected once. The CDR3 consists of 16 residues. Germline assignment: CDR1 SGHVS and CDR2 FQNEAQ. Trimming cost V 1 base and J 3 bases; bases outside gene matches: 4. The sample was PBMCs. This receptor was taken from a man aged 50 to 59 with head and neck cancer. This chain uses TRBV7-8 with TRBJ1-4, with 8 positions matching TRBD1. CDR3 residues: CASSLGQGLANEKLFF. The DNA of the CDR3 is TGTGCCAGCAGCTTAGGACAGGGGCTCGCTAATGAAAAACTGTTTTTT. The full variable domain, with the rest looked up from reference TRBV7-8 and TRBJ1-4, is GAGVSQSPRYKVAKRGQDVALRCDPISGHVSLFWYQQALGQGPEFLTYFQNEAQLDKSGLPSDRFFAERPEGSVSTLKIQRTQQEDSAVYLCASSLGQGLANEKLFFGSGTQLSVL.